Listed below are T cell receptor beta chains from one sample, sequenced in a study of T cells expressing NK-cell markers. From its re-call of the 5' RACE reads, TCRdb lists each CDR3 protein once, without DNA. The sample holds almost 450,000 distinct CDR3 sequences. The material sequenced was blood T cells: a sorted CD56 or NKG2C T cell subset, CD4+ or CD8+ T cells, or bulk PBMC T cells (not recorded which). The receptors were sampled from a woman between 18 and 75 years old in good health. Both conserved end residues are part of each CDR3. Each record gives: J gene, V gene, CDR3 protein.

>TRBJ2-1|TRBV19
CASSTSSGNSYNEQFF
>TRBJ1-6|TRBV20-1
CSARRQGSPLHF
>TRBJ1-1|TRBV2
CASSESVRDSGNRFF
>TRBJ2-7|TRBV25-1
CASSAENPPYEQYF
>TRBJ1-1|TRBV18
CASSPLDRLNTEAFF
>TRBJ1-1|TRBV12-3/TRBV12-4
CASSPTGNLNTEAFF
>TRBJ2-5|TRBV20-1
CSAGSFVGPGETQYF
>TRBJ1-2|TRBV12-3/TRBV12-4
CASSLEEGAGYGYTF
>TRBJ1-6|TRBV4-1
CASSLGGGSYNSPLHF
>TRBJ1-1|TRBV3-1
CASSQPGGIAFF
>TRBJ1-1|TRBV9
CASSVVTRNTEAFF
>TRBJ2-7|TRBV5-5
CASSWTGGSYEQYF
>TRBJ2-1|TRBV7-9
CASSTSRGGNEQFF
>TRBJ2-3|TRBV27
CASRVVDTQYF
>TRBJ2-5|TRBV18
CASSPESGRMETQYF
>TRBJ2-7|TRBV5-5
CASSLEWGGGQYF
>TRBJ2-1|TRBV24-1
CATSDLGQGACNEQFF
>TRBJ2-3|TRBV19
CASAEQEAGQYF
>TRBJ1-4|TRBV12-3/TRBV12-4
CASSLYEKLFF
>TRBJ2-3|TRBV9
CASSVFEGASADTQYF
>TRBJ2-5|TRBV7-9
CASSLSVETQYF
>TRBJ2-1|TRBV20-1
CSATGDLTNEQFF
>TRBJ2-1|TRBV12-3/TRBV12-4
CASSPQGARDEQFF
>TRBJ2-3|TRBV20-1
CSARNTDTQYF
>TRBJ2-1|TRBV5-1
CASSYPRASGYNEQFF